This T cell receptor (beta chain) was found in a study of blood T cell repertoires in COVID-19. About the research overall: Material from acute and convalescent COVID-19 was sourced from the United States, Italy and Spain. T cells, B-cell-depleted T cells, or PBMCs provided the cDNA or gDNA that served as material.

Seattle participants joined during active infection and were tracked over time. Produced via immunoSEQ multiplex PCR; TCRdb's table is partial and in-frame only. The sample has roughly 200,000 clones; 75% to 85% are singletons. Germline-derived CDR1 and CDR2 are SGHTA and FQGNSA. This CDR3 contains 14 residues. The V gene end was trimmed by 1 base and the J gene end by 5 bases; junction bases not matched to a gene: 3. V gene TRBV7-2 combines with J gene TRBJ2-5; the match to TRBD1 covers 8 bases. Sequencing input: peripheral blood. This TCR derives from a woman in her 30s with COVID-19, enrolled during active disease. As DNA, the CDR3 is TGTGCCAGCAGCTTAGGGACAGGGAGGGAGACCCAGTACTTC. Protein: CASSLGTGRETQYF.